Below are 14 T cell receptor beta chains sequenced from a single sample in a study of T cells and Merkel cell carcinoma outcomes (dated by TCRdb to 2018 to 2020). Library preparation employed the immunoSEQ multiplex PCR assay. TCRdb carries this immuneACCESS record with in-frame sequences only. Its versions omit some clonotypes, under half of them owing to an unresolved V gene in the studies checked, with the rest unexplained. The sample contains about 6,700 clones, 80% to 95% of them found a single time. The ten largest clones capture around 2.8% of the sample. Sequenced material: tumor tissue from Merkel cell carcinoma. The receptors were gathered from a human donor with Merkel cell carcinoma.

The chain is built from TRBV30 and TRBJ1-4; D gene unclear. V was pared by 2 bases and J by 7 bases, with 20 bases between. The germline CDR1 and CDR2 sequences are GTSNPN and SVGIG (reference sequence). This CDR3 comprises 16 residues. The DNA for the CDR3 is TGTGCCTGGAGTCCTAGAGCCTCCTCCCGGGGTGAAAAACTGTTTTTT. This encodes CAWSPRASSRGEKLFF.

V is TRBV6-5 and J is TRBJ1-3, with D possibly being TRBD1 (5 bases). V was clipped by 4 bases and J by 4 bases, with 8 bases between them. This CDR3 comprises 13 residues. Germline values: CDR1 MNHEY, CDR2 SVGAGI. CDR3 bases: TGTGCCAGCAGTTCGACAGTCGGAAACACCATATATTTT. It yields the protein CASSSTVGNTIYF.

The rearrangement joins TRBV19 to TRBJ2-1; D uncertain. Trimming left V 9 bases short and J 0 bases short, with 9 bases between. Per the germline V gene, CDR1 is LNHDA and CDR2 is SQIVND (reference sequence). The CDR3 consists of 13 residues. The CDR3 loop is CASGPFSYNEQFF. The CDR3 DNA is TGTGCCAGCGGACCCTTCTCCTACAATGAGCAGTTCTTC.

J is TRBJ1-2 and V is TRBV10-3, with D possibly matching TRBD1 (5 bases). Trimming pared 6 bases from V and 6 bases from J, leaving 20 bases between. This CDR3 is 15 amino acids long. CDR1 ENHRY and CDR2 SYGVKD come from the germline V gene. The CDR3 loop reads CAIRDFGAGKNGYTF. Written as DNA, the CDR3 is TGTGCCATCAGAGACTTTGGGGCAGGGAAGAATGGCTACACCTTC.

In its sample, this clone was seen once. The chain joins TRBV4-1 to TRBJ2-2; the match to TRBD2 covers 13 bases. With 8 bases clipped from V and 4 bases from J, the junction kept 1 base outside the gene matches. From germline, CDR1 is MGHRA and CDR2 YSYEKL. The CDR3 has 14 amino acids. CDR3 coding DNA: TGCGCCAGCGGGACTAGCGGGGCCACCGGGGAGCTGTTTTTT. Its translation is CASGTSGATGELFF.

This clone has a single count. V and J are TRBV29-1 and TRBJ2-7; D is unclear. The CDR3 runs 12 residues. Germline-derived CDR1 and CDR2 are SQVTM and ANQGSEA. V was shortened by 5 bases and J by 5 bases, with 13 bases between the two germline ends. CDR3 bases: TGCAGCGTTTCCCTTGTAACAAACGAGCAGTACTTC. It codes for CSVSLVTNEQYF.

There are a few counts of this clone. J is TRBJ1-1 and V is TRBV5-6; 7 bases are a match to TRBD1. Germline-derived CDR1 and CDR2 are SGHDT and YYEEEE. The V segment lost 5 bases and the J segment 9 bases; nucleotides outside the gene matches: 16. The CDR3 has 15 residues. The CDR3, as DNA: TGTGCCAGCAGAACCAAGGGGGCAGGCGTAGGAAAAGCTTTCTTT. Amino acid sequence: CASRTKGAGVGKAFF.

The CDR3 nucleotides read TGTGCCAGCAGCTTAGGACGGGGGGGGCAAGAGACCCAGTACTTC. Translating gives CASSLGRGGQETQYF. The rearrangement links TRBV13 to TRBJ2-5; TRBD2 matches at 8 bases. In germline, CDR1 is PRHDT, CDR2 FYEKMQ (reference sequence). This CDR3 spans 15 amino acids. With 0 bases clipped from V and 2 bases from J, the junction kept 2 bases outside the gene matches.

The chain couples TRBV27 to TRBJ2-1; 8 bases agree with TRBD1. CDR1 and CDR2 from the germline V gene are MNHEY and SMNVEV (reference sequence). J lost 2 bases, V lost 4 bases, and 10 bases had no gene match. This CDR3 has 17 amino acids. The CDR3 DNA reads as TGTGCCAGCAGTTCCCCCTTGACAGGGGTCCCCTACAATGAGCAGTTCTTC. It is translated as CASSSPLTGVPYNEQFF.

The chain couples TRBV6-6 to TRBJ2-6; TRBD1 is a possible D gene (6 bases). V was cut by 6 bases and J by 0 bases, with 12 bases left in between. CDR3 size: 16 residues. Per the germline V gene, CDR1 is MNHNY and CDR2 is SVGAGI (reference sequence). CDR3 in DNA: TGTGCCAGCAGGCCGGGACAATCCTCTGGGGCCAACGTCCTGACTTTC. It encodes CASRPGQSSGANVLTF.

The gene calls are TRBV7-7 and TRBJ1-1; D is perhaps TRBD1 (5 bases). Looked up from germline, CDR1 is SSHAT and CDR2 is FNYEAQ (reference sequence). This CDR3 comprises 16 residues. V lost 5 bases and J 6 bases, leaving 22 bases between the germline ends. CDR3 loop: CASSRAPGRPQAEAFF. The DNA of the CDR3 is TGTGCCAGCAGCAGGGCTCCGGGACGGCCGCAAGCTGAAGCTTTCTTT.

The chain carries TRBV5-4 and TRBJ1-4; 8 bases are shared with TRBD1. The CDR3 has 14 amino acids. CDR1 and CDR2 from the germline V gene are SGHNT and YYREEE (reference sequence). J was trimmed by 2 bases and V by 4 bases; bases with no gene match: 1. CDR3 DNA: TGTGCCAGCAGCCGACAGGGGACTAATGAAAAACTGTTTTTT. Translating gives CASSRQGTNEKLFF.

The chain combines TRBV19 with TRBJ2-3, with TRBD2 as a possible D gene (6 bases). The CDR3 consists of 14 residues. Germline V gene sequence: CDR1 LNHDA, CDR2 SQIVND (reference sequence). V dropped 6 bases and J dropped 0 bases, with 10 bases sitting between them. As DNA, the CDR3 is TGTGCCAGTAGCCCCGGGACTAGCACAGATACGCAGTATTTT. It specifies CASSPGTSTDTQYF.

This rearrangement joins TRBV9 to TRBJ2-3; TRBD2 matches 7 bases. Germline V gene lookup returns CDR1 SGDLS and CDR2 YYNGEE. J was trimmed by 2 bases and V by 3 bases; bases with no gene match: 9. This CDR3 is built from 16 residues. The CDR3, as DNA: TGTGCCAGCAGCGCAGAGGACGGGGGGAACACAGATACGCAGTATTTT. This gives the protein CASSAEDGGNTDTQYF. The full variable domain, with the rest looked up from reference TRBV9 and TRBJ2-3, is DSGVTQTPKHLITATGQRVTLRCSPRSGDLSVYWYQQSLDQGLQFLIQYYNGEERAKGNILERFSAQQFPDLHSELNLSSLELGDSALYFCASSAEDGGNTDTQYFGPGTRLTVL.